This TCR beta chain originates from a study of somatic mutations in cytotoxic T cells in rheumatoid arthritis. To note about this clone: Its target is unknown.

Trimming shortened V by 0 bases and J by 0 bases, and 11 bases separated the two germline ends. Germline V gene sequence: CDR1 SGHRS, CDR2 YFSETQ. The CDR3 runs 16 residues. Here immunoSEQ multiplex PCR was the method, and the copy in TCRdb shows in-frame clones only, minus some. The sample carries about 18,000 clones, 80% to 85% recorded once. Study results and caveats: A slight TRBV07 underrepresentation in rheumatoid arthritis patients was reported without multiple-comparison adjustment.

This clonotype was sampled from an adult with rheumatoid arthritis. The chain employs TRBV5-1 and TRBJ2-3; perhaps TRBD2 as D (5 bases). Sequences were obtained from CD8+ T cells sorted from blood. The CDR3 protein is CASSLAPGGSTDTQYF. CDR3 DNA: TGCGCCAGCAGCTTGGCGCCAGGCGGGAGCACAGATACGCAGTATTTT. Filled out from reference TRBV5-1 and TRBJ2-3, the complete variable domain reads KAGVTQTPRYLIKTRGQQVTLSCSPISGHRSVSWYQQTPGQGLQFLFEYFSETQRNKGNFPGRFSGRQFSNSRSEMNVSTLELGDSALYLCASSLAPGGSTDTQYFGPGTRLTVL.